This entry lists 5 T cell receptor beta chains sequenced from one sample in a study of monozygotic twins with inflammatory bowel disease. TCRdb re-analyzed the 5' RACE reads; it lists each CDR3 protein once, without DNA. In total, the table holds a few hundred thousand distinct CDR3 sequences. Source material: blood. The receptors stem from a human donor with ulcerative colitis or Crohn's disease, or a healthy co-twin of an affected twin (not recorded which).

The CDR3: CASSAQTGNTEAFF. V and J are TRBV9 and TRBJ1-1; with no DNA, the TCRdb D assignment of TRBD1 cannot be verified. Germline V CDR1 and CDR2: SGDLS, YYNGEE. This CDR3 has 14 amino acids. The whole variable domain, remainder taken from reference TRBV9 and TRBJ1-1, is DSGVTQTPKHLITATGQRVTLRCSPRSGDLSVYWYQQSLDQGLQFLIQYYNGEERAKGNILERFSAQQFPDLHSELNLSSLELGDSALYFCASSAQTGNTEAFFGQGTRLTVV.

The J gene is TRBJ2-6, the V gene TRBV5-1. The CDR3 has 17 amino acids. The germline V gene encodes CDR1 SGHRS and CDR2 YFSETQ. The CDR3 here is CASSLATAISGANVLTF.

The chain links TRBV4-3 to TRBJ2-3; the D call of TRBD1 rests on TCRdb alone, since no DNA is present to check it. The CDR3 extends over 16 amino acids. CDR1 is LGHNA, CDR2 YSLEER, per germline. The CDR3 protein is CASSQIEGQGTDTQYF.

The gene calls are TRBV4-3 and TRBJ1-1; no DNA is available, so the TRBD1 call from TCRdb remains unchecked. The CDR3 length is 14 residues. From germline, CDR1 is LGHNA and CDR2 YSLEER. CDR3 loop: CASSQVAGYTEAFF.

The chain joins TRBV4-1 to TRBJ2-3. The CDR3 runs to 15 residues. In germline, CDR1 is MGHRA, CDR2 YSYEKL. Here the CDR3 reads CASSLHRRSTDTQYF.